The entry that follows covers one T cell receptor beta chain sequence. The antigen is undetermined. This sample was taken from a study of shared clonotypes between healthy human individuals. Study results and limitations: In a few donors, 4.5% to 5.5% of naive CD4 clonotypes appeared in common. Clonotypes shared by all four sorted-subset donors had higher generation probabilities than non-shared clonotypes.

The CDR3 runs 16 residues. The V gene's germline CDR1 is SGHAT and CDR2 FQNNGV. Between the trimmed V and J ends, which lost 5 bases and 1 base, there was a span of 14 bases. Deep-level settings were used for running the assay. Profiling relied on immunoSEQ multiplex PCR, and the TCRdb table lists in-frame clones only, not all of them. The data show approximately 2,200,000 clones, with 93% seen just once and more than 1.5% held by the top ten. CD8 cells classed as naive were CD45RO-negative and positively selected for CCR7, excluding terminally differentiated effector memory CD45RA+ cells. Only Caucasian adults living in Nashville, Tennessee served as donors.

This TCR was recovered from a young man in good health. Some clones in this sample may be carry-over from other donors' samples. The chain combines TRBV11-2 with TRBJ1-4; possibly TRBD1 for D (6 bases). Sequenced: naive CD8+ T cells from PBMCs. The CDR3 region is CASSPPRGRTNEKLFF. DNA of the CDR3: TGTGCCAGCAGCCCTCCGAGGGGGAGAACTAATGAAAAACTGTTTTTT.